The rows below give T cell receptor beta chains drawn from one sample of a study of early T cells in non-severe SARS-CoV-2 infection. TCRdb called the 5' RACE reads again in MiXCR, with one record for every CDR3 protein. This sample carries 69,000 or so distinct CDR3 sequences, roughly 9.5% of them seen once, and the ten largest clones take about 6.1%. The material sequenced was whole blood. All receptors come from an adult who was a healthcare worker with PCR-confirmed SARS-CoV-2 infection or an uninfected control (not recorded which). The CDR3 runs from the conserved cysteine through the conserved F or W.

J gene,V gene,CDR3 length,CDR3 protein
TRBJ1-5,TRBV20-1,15,CSASPATGRDQPQHF
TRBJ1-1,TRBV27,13,CASSLGTASEAFF
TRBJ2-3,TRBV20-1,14,CSARSGRGTDTQYF
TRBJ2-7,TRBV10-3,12,CAIRDTSYEQYF
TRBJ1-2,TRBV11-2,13,CASSSGPDYGYTF
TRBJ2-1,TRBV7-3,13,CASSLTGADEQFF
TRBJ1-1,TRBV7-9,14,CASSPGGAYTEAFF
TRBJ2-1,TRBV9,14,CASSPGPGTGEQFF
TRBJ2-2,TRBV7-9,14,CASQRERNTRELFF
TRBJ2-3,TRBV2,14,CASSVGQTTDTQYF
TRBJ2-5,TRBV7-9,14,CASSPGTVQETQYF
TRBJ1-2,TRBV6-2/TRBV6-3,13,CASGGQANYGYTF
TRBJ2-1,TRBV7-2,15,CASSWGYSSYNEQFF
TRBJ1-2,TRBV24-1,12,CATSDKNYGYTF
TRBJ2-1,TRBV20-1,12,CSTELGPNEQFF
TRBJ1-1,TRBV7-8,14,CASSLARQGGRAFF
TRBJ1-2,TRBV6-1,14,CASSEERGPYGYTF
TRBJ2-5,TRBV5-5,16,CASSLNWKSSRETQYF
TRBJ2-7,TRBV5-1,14,CASATVAGEGEQYF
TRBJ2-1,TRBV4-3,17,CASSHMQWTGPRYEQFF
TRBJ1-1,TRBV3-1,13,CASSPSLGAGAFF
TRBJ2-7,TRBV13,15,CASSLGDRANYEQYF
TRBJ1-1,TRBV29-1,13,CSVAPGGRTEAFF
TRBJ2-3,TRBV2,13,CASRSDFTDTQYF
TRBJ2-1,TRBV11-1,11,CASKQGAEQFF
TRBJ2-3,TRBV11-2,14,CASSLVVGTDTQYF
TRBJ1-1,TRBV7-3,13,CASSLDQRGSAFF
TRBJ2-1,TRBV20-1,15,CSARGLAGGRDEQFF
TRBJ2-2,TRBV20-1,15,CSARGLAGNTGELFF
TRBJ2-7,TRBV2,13,CASRDDGTHEQYF
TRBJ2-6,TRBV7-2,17,CASSLAVGVWGANVLTF
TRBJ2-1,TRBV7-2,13,CASSFLSSGEQFF
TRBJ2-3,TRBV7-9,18,CASSSTSGDVIGTDTQYF
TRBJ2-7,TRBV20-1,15,CSAVYGAGVSYEQYF
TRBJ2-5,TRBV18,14,CASSPFTGEKTQYF
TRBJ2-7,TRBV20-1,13,CSARSRPPYEQYF
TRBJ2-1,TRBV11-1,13,CASSLYTYNEQFF
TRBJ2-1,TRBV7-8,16,CASSWGIGAAGNEQFF
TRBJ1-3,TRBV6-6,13,CASRQTGENTIYF
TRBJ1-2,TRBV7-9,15,CASSPWMGTAYGYTF
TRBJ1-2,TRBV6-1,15,CASTVNGQKNYGYTF
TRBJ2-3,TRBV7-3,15,CASRASGSSTDTQYF
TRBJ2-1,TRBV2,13,CASKPGRDNEQFF
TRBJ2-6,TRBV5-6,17,CASSSYGGLAGANVLTF
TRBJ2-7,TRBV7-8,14,CASRNRDYDYEQYF
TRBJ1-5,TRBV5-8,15,CASSLETGTGQPQHF
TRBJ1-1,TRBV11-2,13,CASSPSGEGQAFF
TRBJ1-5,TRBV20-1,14,CSARDSGGPEPQHF
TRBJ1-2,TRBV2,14,CASSEYRADYGYTF
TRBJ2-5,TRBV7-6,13,CASSSGTTETQYF
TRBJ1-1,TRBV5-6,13,CASSLVSGAEAFF
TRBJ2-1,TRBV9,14,CASSPDPEAGEQFF
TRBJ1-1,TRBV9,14,CASSPPRAGTEAFF
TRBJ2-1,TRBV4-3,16,CASSQDVLAGGDEQFF
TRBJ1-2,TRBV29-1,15,CSVEDRGTFRYGYTF
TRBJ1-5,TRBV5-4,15,CASSLDRGRHQPQHF
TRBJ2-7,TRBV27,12,CGTPDPAREQYF
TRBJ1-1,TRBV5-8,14,CASRSGQGATEAFF
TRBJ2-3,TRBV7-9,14,CAYTRRGSTDTQYF
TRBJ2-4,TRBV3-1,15,CASSQDPTGALYQYF